This T cell receptor (beta chain) was captured by sequencing in a study of blood T cells in healthy people across ages. This clonotype was counted ten times or more. With a J-beta primer mix and a sample-barcoded 5' primer, a second PCR ran roughly 6 to 11 cycles. TCRdb reprocessed the 5' RACE reads with MiXCR, giving one entry per CDR3 protein. In the table there are about 930,000 distinct CDR3 sequences, just under 30% of which are singletons. V was trimmed by 3 bases and J by 5 bases, leaving 13 bases between them. The V gene's germline CDR1 is SGHTA and CDR2 FQGNSA. The CDR3 totals 14 residues. No fewer than 6 million PBMCs went into each sample. A further study also used this sample, focusing on T cells of mothers and their children. Per that study: At about 1.5 ug per 15 ul, all of the extracted RNA went into cDNA synthesis.

Sample: blood. The J gene is TRBJ2-5, the V gene TRBV7-2; D gene uncertain. The TCR sequence derives from a woman in her forties in good health. CDR3 amino acids: CASSLPPSRETQYF. CDR3 coding DNA: TGTGCCAGCAGCTTGCCCCCCAGTCGGGAGACCCAGTACTTC. The full variable domain, rest sourced from reference TRBV7-2 and TRBJ2-5, is GAGVSQSPSNKVTEKGKDVELRCDPISGHTALYWYRQSLGQGLEFLIYFQGNSAPDKSGLPSDRFSAERTGGSVSTLTIQRTQQEDSAVYLCASSLPPSRETQYFGPGTRLLVL.